This TCR beta chain emerged from a study of shared clonotypes between healthy human individuals. Study observations and caveats: The sole specimen, blood, was sampled, and tissue repertoires likely differ.

The repertoire was sequenced with immunoSEQ multiplex PCR; TCRdb's copy has only in-frame clones and lacks some. The repertoire holds some 2,500,000 clones, with more than 85% as singletons. From germline, CDR1 is SGHNT and CDR2 YENEEA. The CDR3 consists of 15 residues. V dropped 5 bases and J dropped 2 bases, with 13 bases sitting between them. With respect to this clone: Its specificity is unknown.

The rearrangement joins TRBV11-3 to TRBJ2-1; weak D call: TRBD1 (5 bases). The specimen was naive CD4+ T cells from PBMCs. The subset: CD45RA+ positively selected. This sequence was found in a man younger than 35 in good health. Some clones in this sample may be carry-over from other donors' samples. CDR3 amino acids: CASSPGGAAYNEQFF. The CDR3 nucleotides are TGTGCCAGCAGCCCAGGTGGGGCCGCCTACAATGAGCAGTTCTTC.